The 21 T cell receptor beta chains below were found in one sample sequenced in a study of blood T cell repertoires in COVID-19. Clones were sequenced by immunoSEQ multiplex PCR, and TCRdb holds only the in-frame ones, with some missing. This table has some 87,000 clones, about 92% appearing once. The specimen was peripheral blood. Receptors were obtained from a woman aged 55-69 years with active COVID-19.

This clone was counted a single time. J is TRBJ1-2 and V is TRBV28; a weak D match, TRBD1 (6 bases). Trimming removed 4 bases from V and 5 bases from J, with 20 bases in between. The CDR3 is made up of 16 amino acids. Germline CDR1 MDHEN, CDR2 SYDVKM. CDR3 residues: CASSYARGQFRYGYTF. The CDR3 nucleotides read TGTGCCAGCAGTTACGCGCGGGGGCAGTTTAGGTATGGCTACACCTTC.

The rearrangement links TRBV12-3 or TRBV12-4 to TRBJ1-2, with 8 nucleotides matching TRBD1. This CDR3 spans 13 amino acids. J gave up 7 bases and V 7 bases, and 8 bases lay outside the gene matches. In DNA, the CDR3 is TGTGCCAGCACCAGGACAGGGCTACGTGGCTACACCTTC. The encoded protein is CASTRTGLRGYTF.

The gene calls are TRBV2 and TRBJ2-7; no definite D call. Germline CDR1 is SNHLY and CDR2 is FYNNEI. The CDR3 is 11 residues long. Trimming removed 6 bases at V and 2 bases at J, with 5 bases between. Here the CDR3 DNA reads TGTGCCAGCAGCCTCCCCTACGAGCAGTACTTC. It specifies CASSLPYEQYF.

The chain employs TRBV28 and TRBJ2-2, with TRBD1 matching over 9 bases. V lost 4 bases, J lost 5 bases, and 8 bases stayed unmatched. This CDR3 is 16 amino acids long. The germline gives CDR1 MDHEN, CDR2 SYDVKM. As DNA, the CDR3 is TGTGCCAGCAGTTCCTCCGGGACAGGGCTAACCGGGGAGCTGTTTTTT. Residues: CASSSSGTGLTGELFF.

This chain links TRBV5-1 with TRBJ1-1, with D possibly TRBD1 on 5 matching bases. V lost 0 bases and J 0 bases, leaving 9 bases between the germline ends. The germline V gene has CDR1 SGHRS and CDR2 YFSETQ. This CDR3 has 15 amino acids. CDR3 residues: CASSLVAGMNTEAFF. The CDR3 coding sequence is TGCGCCAGCAGCTTGGTGGCAGGGATGAACACTGAAGCTTTCTTT. Together with reference TRBV5-1 and TRBJ1-1, the CDR3 gives the full variable domain: KAGVTQTPRYLIKTRGQQVTLSCSPISGHRSVSWYQQTPGQGLQFLFEYFSETQRNKGNFPGRFSGRQFSNSRSEMNVSTLELGDSALYLCASSLVAGMNTEAFFGQGTRLTVV.

The chain uses TRBV11-2 and TRBJ1-4; 8 positions match TRBD1. CDR1 is SGHAT, CDR2 FQNNGV, per germline. The CDR3 spans 15 residues. The J segment lost 5 bases and the V segment lost 1 base, leaving 3 bases of the junction unmatched. CDR3 amino acids: CASSLATGGNEKLFF. As DNA, the CDR3 is TGTGCCAGCAGCTTAGCTACAGGGGGGAATGAAAAACTGTTTTTT.

This clone showed up just once. The chain combines TRBV11-3 with TRBJ1-1, with 8 bases that match TRBD1. The V segment lost 5 bases and the J segment 0 bases; nucleotides outside the gene matches: 5. This CDR3 spans 15 amino acids. Per the germline V gene, CDR1 is SGHNT and CDR2 is YENEEA. The CDR3 DNA is TGTGCCAGCAGCCGGGGACAGGACCTGAACACTGAAGCTTTCTTT. Its translation: CASSRGQDLNTEAFF.

The V call is TRBV9, the J call TRBJ2-7; D is unresolved. Germline CDR1 is SGDLS and CDR2 is YYNGEE. With 4 bases removed from V and 0 bases from J, the gap between germline ends came to 11 bases. CDR3 length equals 14 residues. CDR3 sequence (DNA): TGTGCCAGCAGCCCACCTGGGCGCTCCTACGAGCAGTACTTC. Translation: CASSPPGRSYEQYF.

The genes are TRBV10-2 and TRBJ1-4; 9 nucleotides match TRBD1. The V segment lost 3 bases and the J segment 9 bases; nucleotides outside the gene matches: 8. CDR3 size: 15 residues. Germline-derived CDR1 and CDR2 are WSHSY and SAAADI. CDR3 loop: CASSDIDRGSQKLFF. CDR3 DNA: TGCGCCAGCAGTGACATAGACAGGGGGTCACAAAAACTGTTTTTT.

DNA of the CDR3: TGTGCCAGCAGGGACAGGGTAGGGACGCAGTATTTT. Translating it yields CASRDRVGTQYF. V usage is TRBV6-5 and J usage is TRBJ2-3; 8 bases match TRBD1. The length of the CDR3 is 12 residues. CDR1 is MNHEY, CDR2 SVGAGI, per germline. The junction had 5 bases not matched to a gene; V was cut back by 6 bases and J by 9 bases.

The rearrangement uses TRBV30 and TRBJ1-2; possible D gene TRBD1, 6 bases. Germline V CDR1 and CDR2: GTSNPN, SVGIG (reference sequence). This CDR3 region has 13 residues. V lost 1 base, J lost 3 bases, and 9 bases lay in between. DNA for the CDR3: TGTGCCTGGAGTGCCCGGACAGACTATGGCTACACCTTC. This gives the protein CAWSARTDYGYTF.

This chain joins TRBV18 and TRBJ2-5; D may be TRBD1 (6 bases). Trimming removed 3 bases at V and 1 base at J, with 6 bases between. Looked up from germline, CDR1 is KGHSH and CDR2 is LQKENI. The CDR3 runs to 13 residues. CDR3 in amino acids: CASSPGAQETQYF. In nucleotides, the CDR3 is TGTGCCAGCTCACCGGGGGCCCAAGAGACCCAGTACTTC.

The genes are TRBV19 and TRBJ2-7; D remains unclear. The CDR3 spans 14 residues. CDR1 LNHDA and CDR2 SQIVND come from the germline V gene (reference sequence). Trimming removed 4 bases at V and 5 bases at J, with 15 bases between. The CDR3 reads CASSTGRWANEQYF. The CDR3 coding sequence is TGTGCCAGTAGTACCGGCCGGTGGGCCAACGAGCAGTACTTC. Using reference TRBV19 and TRBJ2-7 for the parts outside the CDR3, the full variable domain is DGGITQSPKYLFRKEGQNVTLSCEQNLNHDAMYWYRQDPGQGLRLIYYSQIVNDFQKGDIAEGYSVSREKKESFPLTVTSAQKNPTAFYLCASSTGRWANEQYFGPGTRLTVT.

V and J are TRBV15 and TRBJ2-3, with TRBD1 matching over 10 bases. Germline lookup yields CDR1 LNHNV and CDR2 YYDKDF (reference sequence). V dropped 3 bases and J dropped 1; count of bases not matched to a gene: 1. This CDR3 has 15 residues. In nucleotides, the CDR3 is TGTGCCACCAGCAGGGACAGGGGGGGCACAGATACGCAGTATTTT. As protein: CATSRDRGGTDTQYF.

J is TRBJ2-1 and V is TRBV6-6; 13 bases fit TRBD2. The germline V gene encodes CDR1 MNHNY and CDR2 SVGAGI (reference sequence). V trimming: 5 bases; J trimming: 0 bases; junction bases outside the gene matches: 7. The CDR3 has 18 residues. CDR3 sequence reads: CASSQGLAGLSSYNEQFF. The CDR3 DNA is TGTGCCAGCAGTCAGGGACTAGCGGGGCTTAGCTCCTACAATGAGCAGTTCTTC.

This clone was counted between two and nine times. The chain uses TRBV11-3 and TRBJ1-2; maybe TRBD1 (5 bases). Germline CDR1 SGHNT, CDR2 YENEEA. Trimming stripped 6 bases from V and 4 bases from J, with 18 bases between. This CDR3 spans 15 amino acids. CDR3 residues: CASSWYGGASYGYTF. CDR3 coding DNA: TGTGCCAGCAGTTGGTATGGAGGGGCCTCCTATGGCTACACCTTC.

V gene TRBV18 combines with J gene TRBJ2-6; maybe TRBD2 (6 bases). The CDR3 consists of 17 residues. Trimming removed 3 bases from V and 0 bases from J, with 12 bases in between. CDR1 and CDR2 (germline): KGHSH, LQKENI. The CDR3 sequence is CASSPGSPASGANVLTF. The CDR3 DNA sequence: TGTGCCAGCTCACCCGGGAGCCCGGCCTCTGGGGCCAACGTCCTGACTTTC.

This chain uses TRBV6-1 with TRBJ1-6; 9 bases are shared with TRBD1. Trimming took 1 base from V and 8 from J; bases not matched to a gene: 3. Germline V gives CDR1 MNHNS, CDR2 SASEGT. CDR3 size: 15 residues. CDR3 DNA sequence: TGTGCCAGCAGTGAAGTTGGGACAGGGCATTCACCCCTCCACTTT. It is translated as CASSEVGTGHSPLHF.

This rearrangement joins TRBV5-1 to TRBJ2-7; 7 positions agree with TRBD1. V was clipped by 1 base and J by 6 bases; unmatched bases: 1. CDR1 SGHRS and CDR2 YFSETQ come from the germline V gene. The CDR3 covers 12 residues. The CDR3, as DNA: TGCGCCAGCAGCTTGAGGGGGCCCGAGCAGTACTTC. Amino acids: CASSLRGPEQYF.

The chain joins TRBV7-9 to TRBJ2-5; TRBD1 matches 9 bases. Germline assignment: CDR1 SEHNR and CDR2 FQNEAQ (reference sequence). V trimming: 3 bases; J trimming: 1 base; junction bases outside the gene matches: 3. The CDR3 spans 15 residues. The CDR3 DNA sequence: TGTGCCAGCAGCTTGTTGGGACAGGGCCAAGAGACCCAGTACTTC. Protein: CASSLLGQGQETQYF. The whole variable domain, remainder taken from reference TRBV7-9 and TRBJ2-5, is DTGVSQNPRHKITKRGQNVTFRCDPISEHNRLYWYRQTLGQGPEFLTYFQNEAQLEKSRLLSDRFSAERPKGSFSTLEIQRTEQGDSAMYLCASSLLGQGQETQYFGPGTRLLVL.

This chain connects TRBV11-3 to TRBJ2-2; TRBD1 aligns across 8 bases. J was trimmed by 4 bases and V by 5 bases; bases with no gene match: 15. The CDR3 length is 18 residues. Germline lookup yields CDR1 SGHNT and CDR2 YENEEA. In DNA form, the CDR3 reads TGTGCCAGCAGCAGTTCGATAAGGACAGGGTTGGGCACCGGGGAGCTGTTTTTT. Protein product: CASSSSIRTGLGTGELFF.